One sample yielded the 22 T cell receptor beta chains listed below, sequenced in a study of T cells in Graves' hyperthyroidism and ophthalmopathy. The investigators amplified TCR beta CDR3 regions from RNA transcripts. During a first-round RT-PCR of the TCR CDR3, the HTBI primer set was used. TCRdb re-called the multiplex PCR reads with MiXCR, one entry per CDR3 protein. The sample includes around 600,000 distinct CDR3 sequences, 45% of them seen just once. Sequencing was carried out using peripheral blood or thyroid tissue (not recorded which). These receptors all come from an adult man with Graves' disease, either hyperthyroidism or ophthalmopathy (not recorded which).

The chain recombines TRBV7-2 with TRBJ2-3, with D tentatively TRBD1 or TRBD2 (5 bases each). V lost 5 bases to trimming and J lost 0 bases, with 12 bases between them. This CDR3 region has 15 residues. Germline CDR1 SGHTA, CDR2 FQGNSA. For the CDR3, the DNA is TGTGCCAGCAGCCCGGACGGGACGAGCACAGATACGCAGTATTTT. This sequence encodes CASSPDGTSTDTQYF. Filled out from reference TRBV7-2 and TRBJ2-3, the complete variable domain reads GAGVSQSPSNKVTEKGKDVELRCDPISGHTALYWYRQSLGQGLEFLIYFQGNSAPDKSGLPSDRFSAERTGGSVSTLTIQRTQQEDSAVYLCASSPDGTSTDTQYFGPGTRLTVL.

The sample holds one count of this clonotype. The rearrangement joins TRBV2 to TRBJ2-5; 9 bases line up with TRBD1. The V and J ends lost 2 bases and 5 bases, in that order; junction bases with no gene match: 3. The germline V gene encodes CDR1 SNHLY and CDR2 FYNNEI. The CDR3 loop spans 14 amino acids. The CDR3 loop is CASSEIQGAETQYF. The DNA of the CDR3 is TGTGCCAGCAGTGAAATACAGGGGGCTGAGACCCAGTACTTC. The full variable domain, completed using reference TRBV2 and TRBJ2-5, is EPEVTQTPSHQVTQMGQEVILRCVPISNHLYFYWYRQILGQKVEFLVSFYNNEISEKSEIFDDQFSVERPDGSNFTLKIRSTKLEDSAMYFCASSEIQGAETQYFGPGTRLLVL.

The chain has TRBV14 and TRBJ1-1, with no clear D. The V gene's germline CDR1 is SGHDN and CDR2 FVKESK. The CDR3 has 14 residues. V was trimmed by 10 bases and J by 2 bases, leaving 17 bases between them. CDR3 region: CATSRRGSNTEAFF. In DNA, the CDR3 is TGTGCCACCTCCCGGCGGGGAAGTAACACTGAAGCTTTCTTT.

Many counts were recorded for this clonotype. The junction departs from germline at one end; a sequencing error may be responsible. This chain links TRBV7-7 with TRBJ1-1, with no clear D. Germline assignment: CDR1 SSHAT and CDR2 FNYEAQ (reference sequence). CDR3 length: 13 amino acids. CDR3 in amino acids: CASSELRGTEAFF. In DNA form, the CDR3 reads TGTGCTAGCAGCGAACTACGGGGCACTGAAGCTTTCTTT.

This rearrangement joins TRBV6-5 to TRBJ2-5; TRBD2 agrees at 7 bases. There are 15 residues in the CDR3. V trimming: 2 bases; J trimming: 4 bases; junction bases outside the gene matches: 7. The germline V gene has CDR1 MNHEY and CDR2 SVGAGI. The CDR3 DNA reads TGTGCCAGCAGTTACATTGGCTCTAGCGGAGAGACCCAGTACTTC. Translated, it gives CASSYIGSSGETQYF.

The rearrangement links TRBV10-3 to TRBJ2-5, with D perhaps matching TRBD1 or TRBD2 (5 bases each). Looked up from germline, CDR1 is ENHRY and CDR2 is SYGVKD. The CDR3 totals 15 residues. V lost 4 bases and J 2 bases, leaving 14 bases between the germline ends. The CDR3 spells CAISGGFGQQETQYF. CDR3 sequence (DNA): TGTGCCATCAGTGGGGGGTTTGGGCAGCAAGAGACCCAGTACTTC.

V usage is TRBV10-3 and J usage is TRBJ1-2, with unresolved D. Germline assignment: CDR1 ENHRY and CDR2 SYGVKD. The CDR3 length is 13 residues. The germline V and J ends were trimmed by 11 bases and 4 bases, with 17 bases remaining between them. The CDR3, as DNA: TGTGCCTGTAGCGGGGATGGGATCTATGGCTACACCTTC. It codes for CACSGDGIYGYTF.

This clonotype was seen at least ten times. The chain employs TRBV11-2 and TRBJ2-5; D is perhaps TRBD2 (6 bases). The V end lost 4 bases, the J end lost 1 base, and 13 bases lay between the germline ends. There are 15 residues in the CDR3. The germline V gene encodes CDR1 SGHAT and CDR2 FQNNGV. CDR3 loop: CASSWRVGLQETQYF. The CDR3 bases are TGTGCCAGCAGCTGGAGGGTCGGCCTCCAAGAGACCCAGTACTTC.

The rearrangement links TRBV6-1 to TRBJ1-2, with 7 nucleotides matching TRBD1. Per the germline V gene, CDR1 is MNHNS and CDR2 is SASEGT. This CDR3 comprises 13 residues. The trim removed 9 bases at V and 4 bases at J, leaving 8 bases unmatched. DNA for the CDR3: TGTGCCAGTAAGACCCGGGACAGCTATGGCTACACCTTC. It yields the protein CASKTRDSYGYTF.

The chain links TRBV6-5 to TRBJ1-6; 8 bases match TRBD1. The V segment lost 3 bases and the J segment 9 bases; nucleotides outside the gene matches: 10. The CDR3 covers 16 residues. Germline assignment: CDR1 MNHEY and CDR2 SVGAGI. CDR3 amino acids: CASSYSVSGGSSPLHF. The CDR3 coding sequence is TGTGCCAGCAGTTATTCGGTCTCAGGGGGCAGTTCACCCCTCCACTTT.

This clonotype was detected ten times or more. The chain has TRBV7-8 and TRBJ1-1; TRBD1 is a possible D gene (5 bases). The germline gives CDR1 SGHVS, CDR2 FQNEAQ. This CDR3 is 14 amino acids long. The V end lost 4 bases, the J end lost 1 base, and 10 bases lay between the germline ends. In nucleotides, the CDR3 is TGTGCCAGCAGCTGGGGCGCGAGGAACACTGAAGCTTTCTTT. Amino acids: CASSWGARNTEAFF.

With regard to this clonotype: At one end, the junction sequence differs from germline, possibly due to a read error. The genes are TRBV7-2 and TRBJ1-1; D not resolved. The V gene's germline CDR1 is SGHTA and CDR2 FQGNSA. CDR3 length equals 13 residues. CDR3 protein: CASSLSTNTDASF. In DNA, the CDR3 is TGTGCCAGCAGCTTATCCACAAACACTGATGCTTCCTTT.

The chain joins TRBV25-1 to TRBJ1-6; D is possibly TRBD1 (5 bases). Germline CDR1 MGHDK, CDR2 SYGVNS. This CDR3 region has 16 residues. V was pared by 4 bases and J by 7 bases, with 17 bases between. The CDR3 DNA follows: TGTGCCAGCAGTGGTCTCAAGGCGGGGGGAAATTCACCCCTCCACTTT. Its translation: CASSGLKAGGNSPLHF.

The chain joins TRBV5-1 to TRBJ2-7, with TRBD1 matching 8 bases. Unmatched junction bases numbered 4, after V lost 3 bases and J lost 5 bases. The CDR3 totals 13 residues. Germline V gene data show CDR1 as SGHRS and CDR2 as YFSETQ. For the CDR3, the DNA is TGCGCCAGCAGCTGGACGACAGGGGACGAGCAGTACTTC. Amino acid sequence: CASSWTTGDEQYF.

This clonotype occurred a few times. This chain joins TRBV10-2 and TRBJ1-5, with D possibly being TRBD1 (5 bases). V lost 8 bases and J 0 bases, leaving 14 bases between the germline ends. The CDR3 sequence is 15 residues long. The V gene's germline CDR1 is WSHSY and CDR2 SAAADI. The CDR3 DNA reads as TGCGCCAGCTGGGGAGGGGAACTTAGCAATCAGCCCCAGCATTTT. Its protein product is CASWGGELSNQPQHF.

This clonotype has only a few counts. This sequence joins TRBV27 and TRBJ2-7; 9 bases map to TRBD1. This CDR3 region has 15 residues. Germline trimming cut 0 bases from V and 4 bases from J; bases unmatched to any gene: 4. The V gene's germline CDR1 is MNHEY and CDR2 SMNVEV (reference sequence). CDR3 loop: CASSLSRDRVYEQYF. Written as DNA, the CDR3 is TGTGCCAGCAGTTTATCACGGGACAGGGTTTACGAGCAGTACTTC.

In its sample, this clonotype was seen many times. V is TRBV2 and J is TRBJ1-1; weak D call: TRBD1 (6 bases). The CDR3 length is 15 residues. Between the trimmed V and J ends, which lost 6 bases and 6 bases, there was a span of 20 bases. Germline loops: CDR1 SNHLY, CDR2 FYNNEI. The CDR3 DNA reads TGTGCCAGCAGGGCAGGGGTCGTAGATCCCGCTGAAGCTTTCTTT. Protein sequence: CASRAGVVDPAEAFF.

The V call is TRBV19, the J call TRBJ1-2; TRBD1 might be the D (5 bases). Germline V gene data show CDR1 as LNHDA and CDR2 as SQIVND (reference sequence). V gave up 5 bases and J gave up 5 bases, with 18 bases separating them. The CDR3 loop spans 15 amino acids. The CDR3 DNA reads TGTGCCAGTAGTGCCCCCAGGGACTCGGGGTATGGCTACACCTTC. Translated, it gives CASSAPRDSGYGYTF.

The J gene is TRBJ1-6, the V gene TRBV7-9; D possibly corresponds to TRBD1 (6 bases). V was pared by 4 bases and J by 10 bases, with 17 bases between. The CDR3 consists of 15 residues. The germline CDR1 and CDR2 sequences are SEHNR and FQNEAQ (reference sequence). Here the CDR3 DNA reads TGTGCCAGCAGCTCTTCCTTGGGGGGGGGCTCACCCCTCCACTTT. Amino acid sequence: CASSSSLGGGSPLHF.

This clonotype was recorded at least ten times. The V gene is TRBV24-1, the J gene TRBJ1-1, with D possibly matching TRBD1 (5 bases). V was trimmed by 5 bases and J by 1 base, leaving 7 bases between them. Germline V gene lookup returns CDR1 KGHDR and CDR2 SFDVKD. CDR3 length equals 13 residues. This CDR3 is CATSVGTNTEAFF. The CDR3 DNA reads as TGTGCCACCAGTGTGGGGACGAACACTGAAGCTTTCTTT.

The chain combines TRBV2 with TRBJ1-5; D remains unclear. Trimming cost V 7 bases and J 7 bases, with 17 bases left between them. This CDR3 comprises 14 residues. CDR1 and CDR2 (germline): SNHLY, FYNNEI. This CDR3 is CASTLDGVRQPQHF. The CDR3 region has the DNA TGTGCCAGCACCCTGGATGGGGTCAGGCAGCCCCAGCATTTT.

This sequence joins TRBV11-3 and TRBJ2-5; the D gene is possibly TRBD1 (6 bases). The germline V gene encodes CDR1 SGHNT and CDR2 YENEEA. This CDR3 is 16 amino acids long. Trimming stripped 5 bases from V and 0 bases from J, with 16 bases between. The CDR3 DNA sequence: TGTGCCAGCAGCCAAGTTTTCGGACAGTACCAAGAGACCCAGTACTTC. This sequence encodes CASSQVFGQYQETQYF.